Listed below are T cell receptor beta chains from one sample, sequenced in a study of blood T cell repertoires in COVID-19. Profiling relied on immunoSEQ multiplex PCR, and the TCRdb table lists in-frame clones only, not all of them. The data show some 120,000 clones, 60% to 80% seen once. Sequencing was done on a sample of peripheral blood. The receptors derive from a human donor in a cohort sampled during active COVID-19. Both conserved end residues are part of each CDR3. A D gene is named only where the DNA matches it firmly. A clone size is listed for some rows: how often the clone was seen (once, few, many), or a class if it is expanded.

d_call | j_call | clone_size | v_call | cdr3_aa | cdr3_nt
TRBD1 | TRBJ2-7 | . | TRBV23-1 | CASSQSGEGQGAYEQYF | TGCGCCAGCAGTCAATCGGGGGAAGGACAGGGGGCCTACGAGCAGTACTTC
. | TRBJ1-2 | . | TRBV4-1 | CASSQEVSASNYGYTF | TGCGCCAGCAGCCAAGAGGTCAGCGCATCTAACTATGGCTACACCTTC
TRBD1 | TRBJ1-1 | . | TRBV7-9 | CASSFDRVTEAFF | TGTGCCAGCAGCTTCGACAGGGTCACTGAAGCTTTCTTT
. | TRBJ1-4 | . | TRBV5-5 | CASSLGVGPIREKLFF | TGTGCCAGCAGCCTCGGGGTAGGTCCAATCCGAGAAAAACTGTTTTTT
TRBD1 | TRBJ2-7 | . | TRBV5-4 | CASSLVGQGSEQYF | TGTGCCAGCAGCTTGGTAGGACAGGGGAGCGAGCAGTACTTC
TRBD2 | TRBJ2-1 | . | TRBV5-1 | CASSFSGLAGGGGEQFF | TGCGCCAGCAGTTTTAGTGGACTAGCGGGGGGAGGTGGTGAGCAGTTCTTC
. | TRBJ2-7 | . | TRBV7-9 | CASSLVVDEQYF | TGTGCCAGCAGCTTAGTCGTAGACGAGCAGTACTTC
TRBD1 | TRBJ1-6 | . | TRBV6-2/TRBV6-3 | CASSRTGGNSPLHF | TGTGCCAGCAGCAGGACAGGGGGCAACTCACCCCTCCACTTT
. | TRBJ2-7 | . | TRBV5-4 | CASSFRGSSYEQYF | TGTGCCAGCAGCTTTAGAGGGTCTTCCTACGAGCAGTACTTC
. | TRBJ2-7 | few | TRBV2 | CASSGGDFTYEQYF | TGTGCCAGCAGTGGGGGGGACTTTACCTACGAGCAGTACTTC
. | TRBJ2-1 | . | TRBV5-8 | CASSWEEENGEQFF | TGTGCCAGCAGCTGGGAGGAGGAGAATGGTGAGCAGTTCTTC
. | TRBJ1-1 | few | TRBV3-1/TRBV3-2 | CASEQQGEAFF | TGTGCCAGCGAGCAACAGGGTGAAGCTTTCTTT
. | TRBJ1-2 | . | TRBV12-5 | CASGFTDGDYGYTF | TGTGCTAGTGGTTTCACGGACGGGGACTATGGCTACACCTTC
. | TRBJ2-7 | . | TRBV2 | CASSSGDRPYEQYF | TGTGCCAGCAGTTCTGGAGACAGGCCTTACGAGCAGTACTTC
TRBD1 | TRBJ1-1 | . | TRBV27 | CASSLGQGGTEAFF | TGTGCCAGCAGTTTAGGACAGGGGGGAACTGAAGCTTTCTTT
. | TRBJ2-7 | . | TRBV27 | CASSLGLRYEQYF | TGTGCCAGCAGTTTGGGGCTGAGATACGAGCAGTACTTC
. | TRBJ2-6 | . | TRBV19 | CASSSTDSTNSGANVLTF | TGTGCCAGTAGTTCCACGGACAGCACTAACTCTGGGGCCAACGTCCTGACTTTC
. | TRBJ2-7 | . | TRBV7-9 | CASSFELVAEQYF | TGTGCCAGCAGCTTCGAACTAGTAGCCGAGCAGTACTTC
TRBD1 | TRBJ2-2 | . | TRBV4-2 | CASSLTGGDTGELFF | TGTGCCAGCAGCCTTACAGGGGGCGACACCGGGGAGCTGTTTTTT
TRBD2 | TRBJ2-7 | . | TRBV9 | CASSPWTSKYEQYF | TGTGCCAGCAGCCCCTGGACTAGCAAATACGAGCAGTACTTC
. | TRBJ1-1 | . | TRBV10-3 | CATSHGGEGAFF | TGTGCCACCTCTCATGGGGGGGAGGGAGCTTTCTTT
. | TRBJ1-4 | . | TRBV28 | CASSLSPGDLREKLFF | TGTGCCAGCAGTTTATCACCAGGGGATCTACGAGAAAAACTGTTTTTT
TRBD1 | TRBJ2-7 | . | TRBV24-1 | CATDQGRDRDFRGDYEQYF | TGTGCCACCGACCAGGGCCGGGACAGGGATTTCCGGGGGGACTACGAGCAGTACTTC
TRBD1 | TRBJ1-1 | few | TRBV6-5 | CASSLLAGGNTEAFF | TGTGCCAGCAGCCTTCTGGCAGGGGGGAACACTGAAGCTTTCTTT